This TCR beta chain was retrieved from a study of blood T cell repertoires in COVID-19 (TCRdb year 2020). Background on the whole study: Collaborator samples came from the United States, Italy and Spain and covered acute and convalescent phases of COVID-19. Samples were obtained from the ongoing ImmuneRACE study (first 160 participants) and from approximately 1,200 subjects provided by 6 global collaborators. Deeply sampled blood TCRbeta repertoires from subjects exposed to, actively infected with, or recovered from COVID-19 were included in the dataset. HLA class I and class II types, where available, came from metadata supplied by the sample provider rather than from assay-based typing. The material from the prospective study consisted of cDNA or gDNA derived from T cells, B-cell-depleted T cells, or PBMCs. The repertoires were made available in a free public database intended to serve as a resource for research on the immune response to SARS-CoV-2. Sample metadata almost always included a de-identified subject ID, COVID-19 status, age in years and sex.

Of note for this clone: Its antigen has not been determined. No qualities accompany the bases; no much larger clone lies one base away.

TCRbeta CDR3 regions were amplified from genomic DNA by means of the immunoSEQ Assay, a bias-controlled multiplex PCR. In the source study's methods: Nucleated cell counts per sample were estimated from amplification of reference gene primers within the assay. Sequence reads were collapsed and filtered to measure the absolute abundance of every unique TCRbeta CDR3 rearrangement. For each sample, productive Simpson clonality was calculated as the square root of Simpson's diversity index across productive rearrangements. In TCRdb, the immuneACCESS table is reduced to in-frame sequences with V and J assigned. These tables do not hold every clone; where another copy was compared, an unresolved V gene accounts for under half, and the others remain unexplained. The D gene and trimming were derived from the DNA, and the V and J assignments and clone size from that table. The sample records around 170,000 clones, roughly four fifths of which are singletons. Of the sample, 6.5% to 8.5% is held by the ten largest clones.

One collaborating source in Seattle enrolled patients during active infection and followed them longitudinally through the course of disease. The collaborating institutions used their own protocols to collect whole blood in K2EDTA tubes. For TCRbeta analysis, collaborator samples were shipped as frozen whole blood, as isolated PBMCs, or as DNA extracted from either sample type. The CDR1 and CDR2 encoded by the germline V gene are SGHRS and YFSETQ. The cysteine opens and the phenylalanine closes a CDR3 of 14 amino acids. CDR3 DNA only is kept here, 42 bases in frame from base 1. Relative to germline, V is 3 bases shorter and J is 5 bases shorter, with 15 bases between their ends. On the study overall, not on this receptor specifically: How much clinical and demographic metadata was included differed by source and by participant, and the metadata was provided uncurated.

The sample comprised peripheral blood. This TCR was sampled from a woman aged 65 to 85 with COVID-19, enrolled during active disease. Here the chain combines TRBV5-1 and TRBJ2-7, and perhaps TRBD1 as D gene, on 6 matching bases. The sequenced DNA is TGCGCCAGCAGCTCTTTGGACAGCCGGGACGAGCAGTACTTC. Translated, it gives CASSSLDSRDEQYF.